What follows are 22 T cell receptor beta chains derived from one specimen sequenced in a study of cytotoxic CD8 clonotypes in ibrutinib-treated CLL. The method was immunoSEQ multiplex PCR; TCRdb's version includes in-frame clones alone and lacks a portion of them. The sample consists of tens of thousands of clones, roughly 80% of them appearing once. This specimen consisted of PBMCs, obtained after 24 months of ibrutinib treatment. These receptor sequences come from a human donor with chronic lymphocytic leukemia.

This chain links TRBV28 with TRBJ2-7; a possible D gene is TRBD1 (6 bases). Germline V gene data show CDR1 as MDHEN and CDR2 as SYDVKM. Between the trimmed V and J ends, which lost 3 bases and 3 bases, there was a span of 15 bases. CDR3 length equals 15 residues. CDR3 sequence (DNA): TGTGCCAGCAGTTTTAGTGTGACAGGCTTCTACGAGCAGTACTTC. Translated: CASSFSVTGFYEQYF.

V gene TRBV27 combines with J gene TRBJ2-2; 9 bases align to TRBD2. CDR3 length: 17 residues. Trimming cost V 9 bases and J 2 bases; bases outside gene matches: 13. The germline CDR1 and CDR2 sequences are MNHEY and SMNVEV (reference sequence). The CDR3 reads CASQSLSGRSNTGELFF. CDR3 DNA sequence: TGTGCCAGTCAATCCCTTAGCGGGAGAAGCAACACCGGGGAGCTGTTTTTT.

The rearrangement joins TRBV18 to TRBJ2-7, with TRBD2 as a possible D gene (5 bases). Germline V gene sequence: CDR1 KGHSH, CDR2 LQKENI. The CDR3 is made up of 16 amino acids. V gave up 3 bases and J gave up 0 bases, with 15 bases separating them. The CDR3 loop reads CASSPGGGSSSYEQYF. The CDR3, as DNA: TGTGCCAGCTCACCGGGTGGCGGGTCAAGCTCCTACGAGCAGTACTTC.

The V and J genes are TRBV4-2 and TRBJ1-4; the D gene is possibly TRBD1 (5 bases). V was cut by 3 bases and J by 2 bases, with 16 bases left in between. The CDR3 is 17 residues long. Per the germline V gene, CDR1 is LGHNA and CDR2 is YNFKEQ. CDR3 residues: CASSQASQGPTNEKLFF. CDR3 nucleotide sequence: TGTGCCAGCAGCCAGGCAAGCCAGGGTCCCACTAATGAAAAACTGTTTTTT.

The chain combines TRBV28 with TRBJ2-5, with TRBD1 as a possible D gene (6 bases). The germline CDR1 and CDR2 sequences are MDHEN and SYDVKM. Trimming removed 5 bases at V and 1 base at J, with 8 bases between. The CDR3 is made up of 13 amino acids. CDR3 sequence: CASSVQGQETQYF. The CDR3, as DNA: TGTGCCAGCAGTGTACAGGGCCAAGAGACCCAGTACTTC.

This sequence joins TRBV28 and TRBJ2-1; tentatively, D is TRBD2 (7 bases). The germline V gene has CDR1 MDHEN and CDR2 SYDVKM. V was clipped by 6 bases and J by 5 bases, with 14 bases between them. CDR3 length equals 14 residues. This CDR3 is CASRLGGGHNEQFF. CDR3 nucleotide sequence: TGTGCCAGCAGGTTAGGGGGGGGACACAATGAGCAGTTCTTC.

V is TRBV5-1 and J is TRBJ2-2, with D unclear. Germline V CDR1 and CDR2: SGHRS, YFSETQ. Trimming left V 4 bases short and J 6 bases short, with 10 bases between. The CDR3 extends over 13 amino acids. The CDR3 spells CASSTETAGELFF. For the CDR3, the DNA is TGCGCCAGCAGCACGGAGACGGCCGGGGAGCTGTTTTTT.

The V and J genes are TRBV6-1 and TRBJ1-1; D gene ambiguous. Trimming left V 7 bases short and J 4 bases short, with 16 bases between. Germline loops: CDR1 MNHNS, CDR2 SASEGT. This CDR3 spans 14 amino acids. The CDR3 nucleotides read TGTGCCAGCACGGTCGGAGGCCGGGTCACTGAAGCTTTCTTT. Translated, it gives CASTVGGRVTEAFF.

The chain joins TRBV25-1 to TRBJ1-2; TRBD1 might be the D (5 bases). Trimming removed 3 bases at V and 7 bases at J, with 12 bases between. Germline V gene data show CDR1 as MGHDK and CDR2 as SYGVNS. CDR3 length: 13 residues. This chain's CDR3 is CASSDPGKRGYTF. The CDR3 bases are TGTGCCAGCAGTGACCCAGGGAAACGTGGCTACACCTTC.

The chain employs TRBV14 and TRBJ2-2; D perhaps matches TRBD1 (6 bases). The germline V gene has CDR1 SGHDN and CDR2 FVKESK. Between the trimmed V and J ends, which lost 0 bases and 4 bases, there was a span of 9 bases. There are 15 residues in the CDR3. As DNA, the CDR3 is TGTGCCAGCAGCCAAGAGATAGGGGGCACCGGGGAGCTGTTTTTT. Protein: CASSQEIGGTGELFF.

The chain joins TRBV19 to TRBJ1-1; D perhaps matches TRBD1 (5 bases). The CDR3 totals 15 residues. Trimming pared 8 bases from V and 4 bases from J, leaving 20 bases between. Germline CDR1 LNHDA, CDR2 SQIVND (reference sequence). The CDR3 nucleotides read TGTGCCAGTGGCATTGGGGGGACCCCGGGCACTGAAGCTTTCTTT. Amino acid sequence: CASGIGGTPGTEAFF.

The chain uses TRBV6-6 and TRBJ2-2; TRBD1 matches at 9 bases. V dropped 9 bases and J dropped 1; count of bases not matched to a gene: 3. Per germline, CDR1 MNHNY and CDR2 SVGAGI (reference sequence). CDR3 length: 14 residues. CDR3 nucleotides: TGTGCCAGTACGGGACAGGGGAACACCGGGGAGCTGTTTTTT. Its translation is CASTGQGNTGELFF.

The table lists this clone with a count of one. The chain employs TRBV9 and TRBJ2-1; TRBD2 matches 8 bases. V lost 7 bases to trimming and J lost 3 bases; unmatched junction nucleotides: 3. The CDR3 totals 13 residues. Germline loops: CDR1 SGDLS, CDR2 YYNGEE. The DNA for the CDR3 is TGTGCCAGCCAGCGGGAGCTCTACAATGAGCAGTTCTTC. Its protein product is CASQRELYNEQFF.

This clone is a singleton in its sample. This chain connects TRBV19 to TRBJ2-1; D is unresolved. Per germline, CDR1 LNHDA and CDR2 SQIVND (reference sequence). Trimming pared 5 bases from V and 4 bases from J, leaving 6 bases between. CDR3 size: 12 residues. CDR3 amino acids: CASSSAYNEQFF. The CDR3 nucleotides read TGTGCCAGTAGTTCGGCTTACAATGAGCAGTTCTTC.

The rearrangement joins TRBV5-6 to TRBJ1-1; D uncertain. The germline V gene has CDR1 SGHDT and CDR2 YYEEEE. The germline V and J ends were trimmed by 4 bases and 1 base, with 11 bases remaining between them. The CDR3 has 14 amino acids. The CDR3 DNA is TGTGCCAGCAGCCTGCCCGGTGGGAACACTGAAGCTTTCTTT. Protein sequence: CASSLPGGNTEAFF. Using reference TRBV5-6 and TRBJ1-1 for the parts outside the CDR3, the full variable domain is DAGVTQSPTHLIKTRGQQVTLRCSPKSGHDTVSWYQQALGQGPQFIFQYYEEEERQRGNFPDRFSGHQFPNYSSELNVNALLLGDSALYLCASSLPGGNTEAFFGQGTRLTVV.

The V call is TRBV9, the J call TRBJ2-3, with TRBD1 identical over 10 bases. In germline, CDR1 is SGDLS, CDR2 YYNGEE. V was pared by 0 bases and J by 1 base, with 5 bases of the junction left unmatched. The CDR3 consists of 17 residues. CDR3 in amino acids: CASSVASGTGGTDTQYF. The DNA for the CDR3 is TGTGCCAGCAGCGTAGCTTCCGGGACAGGGGGCACAGATACGCAGTATTTT.

The genes are TRBV7-9 and TRBJ2-3; perhaps D is TRBD1 or TRBD2 (7 bases each). CDR1 SEHNR and CDR2 FQNEAQ come from the germline V gene (reference sequence). V was pared by 7 bases and J by 4 bases, with 15 bases between. This CDR3 comprises 14 residues. The CDR3 protein is CASKSRGGSDTQYF. The DNA of the CDR3 is TGTGCCAGCAAGTCCAGGGGGGGGTCAGATACGCAGTATTTT.

The V call is TRBV7-2, the J call TRBJ2-3; possible D gene TRBD2, 6 bases. Looked up from germline, CDR1 is SGHTA and CDR2 is FQGNSA. V was clipped by 11 bases and J by 2 bases, with 8 bases between them. This CDR3 has 11 amino acids. DNA of the CDR3: TGTGCCGCGGGGATCACAGATACGCAGTATTTT. It translates to CAAGITDTQYF.

This sequence joins TRBV29-1 and TRBJ2-7; TRBD1 matches 12 bases. Germline loops: CDR1 SQVTM, CDR2 ANQGSEA. There are 14 residues in the CDR3. V shed 2 bases and J 7 bases; nucleotides not matched to a gene: 6. The CDR3 sequence is CSVERDRGLGEQYF. CDR3 coding DNA: TGCAGCGTTGAAAGGGACAGGGGGCTCGGGGAGCAGTACTTC.

The chain employs TRBV7-6 and TRBJ1-2; TRBD1 is a possible D gene (6 bases). Germline CDR1 reads SGHVS; CDR2 reads FNYEAQ. This CDR3 region has 13 residues. V lost 5 bases to trimming and J lost 4 bases, with 11 bases between them. CDR3 region: CASSQDRLYGYTF. The CDR3 DNA is TGTGCCAGCAGCCAAGACAGGCTCTATGGCTACACCTTC. Full variable domain (remainder filled in from reference TRBV7-6 and TRBJ1-2): GAGVSQSPRYKVTKRGQDVALRCDPISGHVSLYWYRQALGQGPEFLTYFNYEAQQDKSGLPNDRFSAERPEGSISTLTIQRTEQRDSAMYRCASSQDRLYGYTFGSGTRLTVV.

V gene TRBV16 combines with J gene TRBJ2-1, with a possible D match to TRBD1 (6 bases). This CDR3 spans 15 amino acids. CDR1 and CDR2 from the germline V gene are KGHSY and FQNENV. Trimming left V 5 bases short and J 8 bases short, with 19 bases between. The CDR3 DNA reads as TGTGCCAGCAGCTCCCAAGGGGGAGAATTTCATGAGCAGTTCTTC. This gives the protein CASSSQGGEFHEQFF.

Points on this clone: The junction does not match germline at one end; this may be a read error. The chain uses TRBV9 and TRBJ2-5; D perhaps matches TRBD1 (6 bases). This CDR3 has 13 amino acids. From germline, CDR1 is SGDLS and CDR2 YYNGEE. CDR3 nucleotide sequence: TGTGCCAGCAGCGTAGAGGGACAAGGGACCCAGTACTTC. Protein sequence: CASSVEGQGTQYF.